The present T cell receptor (beta chain) was sequenced within a study of CD8+CD57+ T cells in acquired aplastic anemia. TCR beta VDJ and CDR3 profiles were obtained from a genomic DNA template. MiXCR, run by TCRdb on the reads, gives a single entry per CDR3 protein. The sample has roughly 280,000 distinct CDR3 sequences, 56% seen once. Whoever was chosen for sequencing had shown CD8+CD57+ cell expansion by flow cytometry. All participating patients were living with severe acquired aplastic anemia. Ten or more counts support this clonotype. The sequence came from a human donor with aplastic anemia. Sequencing was carried out using sorted CD4+, CD8+, or CD8+CD57+ T cells (not recorded which) from PBMCs.

The DNA for the CDR3 is TGTGCCAGCACCCTCAGTCCTGCAACTAATGAAAAACTGTTTTTT. Protein sequence: CASTLSPATNEKLFF. The chain is built from TRBV6-1 and TRBJ1-4; D remains unclear. V lost 7 bases, J lost 0 bases, and 12 bases lay in between. The CDR3 is 15 residues long. From germline, CDR1 is MNHNS and CDR2 SASEGT.